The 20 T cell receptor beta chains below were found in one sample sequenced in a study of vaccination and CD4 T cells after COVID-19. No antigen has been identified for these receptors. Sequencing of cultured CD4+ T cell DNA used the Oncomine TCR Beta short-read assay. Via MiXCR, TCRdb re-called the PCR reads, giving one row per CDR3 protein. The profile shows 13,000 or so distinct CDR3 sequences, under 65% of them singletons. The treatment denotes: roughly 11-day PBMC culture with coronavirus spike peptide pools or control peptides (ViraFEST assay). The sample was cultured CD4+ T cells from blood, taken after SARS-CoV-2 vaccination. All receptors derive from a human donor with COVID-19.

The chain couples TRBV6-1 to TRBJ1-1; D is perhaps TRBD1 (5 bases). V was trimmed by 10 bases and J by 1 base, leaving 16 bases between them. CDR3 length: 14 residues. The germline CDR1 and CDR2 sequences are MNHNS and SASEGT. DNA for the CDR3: TGTGCCATCCGATCACGGGGGTCGAACACTGAAGCTTTCTTT. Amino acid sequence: CAIRSRGSNTEAFF.

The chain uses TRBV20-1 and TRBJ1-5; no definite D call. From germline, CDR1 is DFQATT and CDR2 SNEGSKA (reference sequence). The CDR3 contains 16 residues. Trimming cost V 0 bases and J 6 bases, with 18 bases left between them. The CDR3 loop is CSARDSGSHIVQPQHF. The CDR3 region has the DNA TGCAGTGCTAGAGATTCTGGCAGCCATATAGTTCAGCCCCAGCATTTT.

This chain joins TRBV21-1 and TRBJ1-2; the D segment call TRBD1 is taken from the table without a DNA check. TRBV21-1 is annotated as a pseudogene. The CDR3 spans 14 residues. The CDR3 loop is CASSREDRVDGYTF. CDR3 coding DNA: TGTGCCAGCAGCCGGGAGGACAGGGTCGATGGCTACACCTTC.

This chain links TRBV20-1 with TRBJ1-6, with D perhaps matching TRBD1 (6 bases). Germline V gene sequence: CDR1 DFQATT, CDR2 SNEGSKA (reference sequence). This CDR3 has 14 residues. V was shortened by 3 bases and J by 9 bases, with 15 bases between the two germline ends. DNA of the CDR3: TGCAGTGCTAGTGACGAGTCAGGGGTTTCACCCCTCCACTTT. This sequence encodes CSASDESGVSPLHF.

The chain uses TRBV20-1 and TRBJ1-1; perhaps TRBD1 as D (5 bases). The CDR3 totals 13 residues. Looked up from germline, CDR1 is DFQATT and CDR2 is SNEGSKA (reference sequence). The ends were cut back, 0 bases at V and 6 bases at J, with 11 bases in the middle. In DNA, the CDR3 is TGCAGTGCTAGAGATGAGGGGAGGTCTGAAGCTTTCTTT. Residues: CSARDEGRSEAFF.

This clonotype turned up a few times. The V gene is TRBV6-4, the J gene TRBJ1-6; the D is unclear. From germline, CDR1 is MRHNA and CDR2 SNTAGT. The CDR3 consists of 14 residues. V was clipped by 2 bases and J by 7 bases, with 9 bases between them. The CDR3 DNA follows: TGTGCCAGCAGTGACGAGATATTCAATTCACCCCTCCACTTT. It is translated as CASSDEIFNSPLHF.

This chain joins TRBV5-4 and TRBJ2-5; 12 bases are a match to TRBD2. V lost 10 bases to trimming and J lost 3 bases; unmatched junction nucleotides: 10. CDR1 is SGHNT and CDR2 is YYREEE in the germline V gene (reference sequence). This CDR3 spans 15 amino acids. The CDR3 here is CAGLTSGGSKETQYF. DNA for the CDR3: TGTGCCGGGTTAACTAGCGGGGGGTCCAAAGAGACCCAGTACTTC.

The CDR3 nucleotides read TGTGCCAGCAGTTACCCTAAGGGACAGGGGAAGGTCAATGAGCAGTTCTTC. This gives the protein CASSYPKGQGKVNEQFF. The chain links TRBV6-5 to TRBJ2-1; the match to TRBD1 covers 10 bases. CDR1 is MNHEY, CDR2 SVGAGI, per germline. The CDR3 has 17 residues. After removal of 2 bases from V and 6 bases from J, the junction contained 10 bases not matched to a gene.

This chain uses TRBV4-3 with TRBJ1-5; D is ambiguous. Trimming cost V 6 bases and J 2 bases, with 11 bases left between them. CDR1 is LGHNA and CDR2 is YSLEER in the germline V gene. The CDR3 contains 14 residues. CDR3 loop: CASSPAGGNQPQHF. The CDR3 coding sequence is TGCGCCAGCAGTCCCGCCGGGGGCAATCAGCCCCAGCATTTT.

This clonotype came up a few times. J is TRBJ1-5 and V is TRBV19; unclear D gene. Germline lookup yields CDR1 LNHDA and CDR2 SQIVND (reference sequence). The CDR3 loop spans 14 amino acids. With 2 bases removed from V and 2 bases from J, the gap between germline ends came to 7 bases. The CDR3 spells CASSIQWGNQPQHF. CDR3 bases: TGTGCCAGTAGTATACAGTGGGGCAATCAGCCCCAGCATTTT.

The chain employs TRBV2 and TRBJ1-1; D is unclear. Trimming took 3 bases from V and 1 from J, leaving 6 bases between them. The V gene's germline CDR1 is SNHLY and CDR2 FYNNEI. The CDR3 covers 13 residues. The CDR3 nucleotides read TGTGCCAGCAGTGAGTCTGGGAACACTGAAGCTTTCTTT. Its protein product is CASSESGNTEAFF.

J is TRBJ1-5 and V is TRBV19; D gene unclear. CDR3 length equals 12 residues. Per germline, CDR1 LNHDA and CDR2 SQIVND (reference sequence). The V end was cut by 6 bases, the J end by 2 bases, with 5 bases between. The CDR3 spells CASRGGNQPQHF. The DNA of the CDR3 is TGTGCCAGTAGGGGCGGCAATCAGCCCCAGCATTTT.

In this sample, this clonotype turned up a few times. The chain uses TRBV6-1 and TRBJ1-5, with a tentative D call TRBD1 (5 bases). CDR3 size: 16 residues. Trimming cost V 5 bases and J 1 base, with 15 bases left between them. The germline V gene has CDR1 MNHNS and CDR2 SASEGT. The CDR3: CASSPRTGGSNQPQHF. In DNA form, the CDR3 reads TGTGCCAGCAGTCCCAGGACGGGGGGGAGCAATCAGCCCCAGCATTTT.

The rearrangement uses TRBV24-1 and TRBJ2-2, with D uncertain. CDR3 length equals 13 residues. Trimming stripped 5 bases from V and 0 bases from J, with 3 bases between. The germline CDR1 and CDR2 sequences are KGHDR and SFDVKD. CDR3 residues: CATSATNTGELFF. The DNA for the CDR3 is TGTGCCACCAGTGCAACGAACACCGGGGAGCTGTTTTTT.

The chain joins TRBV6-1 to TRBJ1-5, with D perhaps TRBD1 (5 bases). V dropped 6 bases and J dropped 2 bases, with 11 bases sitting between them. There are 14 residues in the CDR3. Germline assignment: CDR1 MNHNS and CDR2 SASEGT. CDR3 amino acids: CASSRTNGNQPQHF. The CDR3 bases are TGTGCCAGCAGCCGGACAAACGGCAATCAGCCCCAGCATTTT.

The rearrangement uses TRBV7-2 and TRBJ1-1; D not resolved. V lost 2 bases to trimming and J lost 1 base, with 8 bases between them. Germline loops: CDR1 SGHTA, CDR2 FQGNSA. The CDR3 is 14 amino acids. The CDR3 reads CASSLRQSNTEAFF. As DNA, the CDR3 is TGTGCCAGCAGCTTAAGGCAGTCGAACACTGAAGCTTTCTTT. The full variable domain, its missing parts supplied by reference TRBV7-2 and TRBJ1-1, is GAGVSQSPSNKVTEKGKDVELRCDPISGHTALYWYRQSLGQGLEFLIYFQGNSAPDKSGLPSDRFSAERTGGSVSTLTIQRTQQEDSAVYLCASSLRQSNTEAFFGQGTRLTVV.

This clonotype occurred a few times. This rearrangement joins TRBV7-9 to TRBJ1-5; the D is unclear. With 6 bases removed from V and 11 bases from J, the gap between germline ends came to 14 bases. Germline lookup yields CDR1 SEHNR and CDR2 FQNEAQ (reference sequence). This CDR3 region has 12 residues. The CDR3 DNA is TGTGCCAGCAGTTACCGCGACGAAGCCCAGCATTTT. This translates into CASSYRDEAQHF.

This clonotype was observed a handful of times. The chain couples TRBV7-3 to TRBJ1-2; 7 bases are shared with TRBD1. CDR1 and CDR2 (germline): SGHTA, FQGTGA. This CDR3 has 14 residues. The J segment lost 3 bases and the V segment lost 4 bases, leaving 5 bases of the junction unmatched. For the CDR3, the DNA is TGTGCCAGCAGCTCGACAGGGCGGGACTATGGCTACACCTTC. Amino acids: CASSSTGRDYGYTF.

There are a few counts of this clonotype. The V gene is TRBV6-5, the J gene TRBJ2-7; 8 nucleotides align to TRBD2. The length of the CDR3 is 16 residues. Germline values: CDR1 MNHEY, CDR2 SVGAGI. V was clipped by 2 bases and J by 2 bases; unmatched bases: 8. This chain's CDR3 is CASSYTLSGGAYEQYF. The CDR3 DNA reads TGTGCCAGCAGTTACACCCTATCGGGGGGGGCCTACGAGCAGTACTTC.

The CDR3 bases are TGCAGTGCTATACAAGCTAGCAATCAGCCCCAGCATTTT. Protein sequence: CSAIQASNQPQHF. The chain employs TRBV20-1 and TRBJ1-5, with no clear D. This CDR3 spans 13 amino acids. Trimming took off 4 bases at V and 0 bases at J, with 7 bases between the two ends. CDR1 and CDR2 from the germline V gene are DFQATT and SNEGSKA (reference sequence).